This T cell receptor beta chain comes out of a study of blood T cells in healthy people across ages. This clonotype turned up a few times. A much larger clone differs by one base, so this may be a read error. A J-beta primer mix and a sample-barcoded 5' primer were used in a second PCR of roughly 6 to 12 cycles. A single record per CDR3 protein comes from TCRdb applying MiXCR to the 5' RACE reads. This repertoire shows about 630,000 distinct CDR3 sequences, around 21% found once; its top ten account for roughly 3.6%. CDR1 and CDR2 (germline): MNHNY, SVGAGI (reference sequence). This CDR3 is 16 amino acids long.

The origin of this receptor is a man between 65 and 85 years old in good health. The rearrangement joins TRBV6-6 to TRBJ2-7; 12 bases align to TRBD2. The source material was blood. The chain's CDR3 is CASRYSSGRAGDEQYF. CDR3 nucleotides: TGTGCCAGCAGATACTCTAGCGGGAGGGCCGGTGACGAGCAGTACTTC.